These T cell receptor beta chains were read from a single sample in a study of T cells in Graves' hyperthyroidism and ophthalmopathy. TCRdb independently ran MiXCR on the multiplex PCR reads; one entry per CDR3 protein. The sample shows approximately 590,000 distinct CDR3 sequences, around 46% of them seen only once. Sequencing was carried out using peripheral blood or thyroid tissue (not recorded which). These TCRs come from a young woman with Graves' hyperthyroidism. The CDR3 runs from the conserved cysteine through the conserved F or W. Each record gives: D gene, clone size, V gene, J gene, CDR3 DNA, CDR3 protein. D genes are given only for firm matches. The listing skips clone size in some rows; elsewhere it reads once, few, many or a size class.

D: NA
size: NA
V: TRBV2
J: TRBJ1-1
DNA: TGTGCCAGCAGTTTGAAGGGATGGAGCACTGAAGCTTTCTTT
CDR3: CASSLKGWSTEAFF

D: NA
size: NA
V: TRBV9
J: TRBJ2-7
DNA: TGTGCCAGCAGCGTTAGCGCGAATACACCCTCCTACGAGCAGTACTTC
CDR3: CASSVSANTPSYEQYF

D: TRBD1
size: NA
V: TRBV7-9
J: TRBJ2-2
DNA: TGTGCCAGCAGCTTAGACAGGGGGGCCACCGGGGAGCTGTTTTTT
CDR3: CASSLDRGATGELFF

D: NA
size: NA
V: TRBV25-1
J: TRBJ1-1
DNA: TGTGCCAGCTTGCAGGGATTTGCTGAAGCTTTCTTT
CDR3: CASLQGFAEAFF

D: NA
size: NA
V: TRBV29-1
J: TRBJ1-5
DNA: TGCAGCGTTGCCAGGGGCGCCAATCAGCCCCAGCATTTT
CDR3: CSVARGANQPQHF

D: NA
size: NA
V: TRBV7-3
J: TRBJ2-5
DNA: TGTGCCAGCAGCTGGGGTCGAGAAGGTCAAGAGACCCAGTACTTC
CDR3: CASSWGREGQETQYF

D: TRBD2
size: many
V: TRBV10-2
J: TRBJ2-7
DNA: TGCGCCAGCTCCGCCGGGACTAGTGTCTACGAGCAGTACTTC
CDR3: CASSAGTSVYEQYF

D: TRBD1
size: NA
V: TRBV25-1
J: TRBJ1-2
DNA: TGTGCCAGCAGTGAAGTGGGGCGACAGGGTTCCTATGGCTACACCTTC
CDR3: CASSEVGRQGSYGYTF

D: NA
size: many
V: TRBV15
J: TRBJ1-1
DNA: TGTGCCACCAGCAGAGTGAGTATGTTGCCTAGCATGAACACTGAAGCTTTCTTT
CDR3: CATSRVSMLPSMNTEAFF

D: NA
size: NA
V: TRBV24-1
J: TRBJ2-5
DNA: TGTGCCACCAGTGATTCGTCAGGGGACAACCAAGAGACCCAGTACTTC
CDR3: CATSDSSGDNQETQYF

D: NA
size: few
V: TRBV11-1
J: TRBJ2-2
DNA: TGTGCCAGCAGCTTACAGGTGGTCGCGAACACCGGGGAGCTGTTTTTT
CDR3: CASSLQVVANTGELFF

D: NA
size: few
V: TRBV20-1
J: TRBJ2-2
DNA: TGCAGTGCCCCCGGGGAGCTGTTTTTT
CDR3: CSAPGELFF

D: TRBD1
size: NA
V: TRBV15
J: TRBJ1-6
DNA: TGTGCCACCAGCAGAGGGGGGACAGTACTCCACTTT
CDR3: CATSRGGTVLHF

D: NA
size: NA
V: TRBV6-2/TRBV6-3
J: TRBJ2-7
DNA: TGTGCCAGCATTAAAAGTGACAAGGCCGGCGAGCAGTACTTC
CDR3: CASIKSDKAGEQYF

D: NA
size: NA
V: TRBV7-9
J: TRBJ1-1
DNA: TGTGCCAGCAGCTGGCAATCGGGGTTTACTGAAGCTTTCTTT
CDR3: CASSWQSGFTEAFF

D: NA
size: many
V: TRBV7-2
J: TRBJ2-5
DNA: TGTGCCAGCAGCTTAGCGGCAGGGTACCAAGAGACCCAGTACTTC
CDR3: CASSLAAGYQETQYF

D: TRBD1
size: many
V: TRBV29-1
J: TRBJ2-7
DNA: TGCAGCGTCAACCCAGGGGGCTCCTACGAGCAGTACTTC
CDR3: CSVNPGGSYEQYF

D: NA
size: few
V: TRBV14
J: TRBJ1-4
DNA: TGTGCCAGCAGCCAAGCCGGAGTTAATGAAAAACTGTTTTTT
CDR3: CASSQAGVNEKLFF

D: NA
size: NA
V: TRBV2
J: TRBJ2-1
DNA: TGTGCCAGCAGTGGACAGCGTGGGGAGCAGTTCTTC
CDR3: CASSGQRGEQFF

D: TRBD1
size: NA
V: TRBV24-1
J: TRBJ1-1
DNA: TGTGCCAGCAGCCTTGGTGGATTCAGGGGGCATGGGACTGAAGCTTTCTTT
CDR3: CASSLGGFRGHGTEAFF

D: NA
size: NA
V: TRBV20-1
J: TRBJ1-1
DNA: TGCAGTGCTACTACCGCTGCTGGCCACAGCCGGAACACTGAAGCTTTCTTT
CDR3: CSATTAAGHSRNTEAFF

D: TRBD1
size: NA
V: TRBV29-1
J: TRBJ1-2
DNA: TGCAGCGTTGAACCCCGACAGGGGAGTGGCTACACCTTC
CDR3: CSVEPRQGSGYTF

D: NA
size: once
V: TRBV19
J: TRBJ1-4
DNA: TGTGCCAGTAGTATTTCGTCAGGATGGGAAAAACTGTTTTTT
CDR3: CASSISSGWEKLFF

D: NA
size: NA
V: TRBV2
J: TRBJ1-6
DNA: TGTGCCAGCAGTGGGGTAGGGGTCGCACCCCTCCACTTT
CDR3: CASSGVGVAPLHF

D: NA
size: NA
V: TRBV10-3
J: TRBJ2-2
DNA: TGTGCCATCAGGCCCGGGACCGCGAACACCGGGGAGCTGCTTTTT
CDR3: CAIRPGTANTGELLF

D: TRBD2
size: NA
V: TRBV7-2
J: TRBJ2-7
DNA: TGTGCCAGCAGCTCTACTAGCGGGGCCTCCTACGAGCAGTACTTC
CDR3: CASSSTSGASYEQYF

D: NA
size: NA
V: TRBV7-9
J: TRBJ2-5
DNA: TGTGCCAGCAGCTTAGCCCTAGGGATGGAGACCCAGTACTTC
CDR3: CASSLALGMETQYF

D: TRBD2
size: NA
V: TRBV2
J: TRBJ2-3
DNA: TGTGCCACTGTAGCGGGATCCACAGATACGCAGTATTTT
CDR3: CATVAGSTDTQYF

D: TRBD1
size: many
V: TRBV2
J: TRBJ1-1
DNA: TGTGCCAGCAGAGACGGACAGGACTCTGAAGCTTTCTTT
CDR3: CASRDGQDSEAFF

D: NA
size: many
V: TRBV6-5
J: TRBJ2-2
DNA: TGTGCCAGTTTTGCGAACACCGGGGAGCTGTTTTTT
CDR3: CASFANTGELFF

D: NA
size: NA
V: TRBV21-1
J: TRBJ2-7
DNA: TGTGCCAGCAGCAGCAGGACAGTCGAGCAGTACTTC
CDR3: CASSSRTVEQYF

D: TRBD1
size: few
V: TRBV25-1
J: TRBJ1-6
DNA: TGTGCTAGTGGAACAGGGGTCGCTAATTCACCCCTCCACTTT
CDR3: CASGTGVANSPLHF

D: NA
size: NA
V: TRBV20-1
J: TRBJ2-7
DNA: TGCAGTGCTAGAGGGACAGTCTCCTACGAGCAGTACTTC
CDR3: CSARGTVSYEQYF

D: TRBD1
size: NA
V: TRBV10-3
J: TRBJ1-2
DNA: TGTGCCACCGGGACAGGTAGCCTCCTCTTC
CDR3: CATGTGSLLF

D: NA
size: NA
V: TRBV25-1
J: TRBJ1-2
DNA: TGTGCCAGCTCACCACCTCAAGGGGGAAACTATGGCTACACCTTC
CDR3: CASSPPQGGNYGYTF

D: NA
size: NA
V: TRBV14
J: TRBJ2-5
DNA: TGTGCCAGCAGCCAAGAGATGAGGGTTACGGGTGGAGAGACCCAGTACTTC
CDR3: CASSQEMRVTGGETQYF

D: NA
size: many
V: TRBV2
J: TRBJ2-7
DNA: TGTGCCAGCAGCTCCTACGAGCAGTACTTC
CDR3: CASSSYEQYF

D: NA
size: few
V: TRBV7-2
J: TRBJ1-1
DNA: TGTGCCAGCAGCTCCTTTTCTGGGTACACTGAAGCTTTCTTT
CDR3: CASSSFSGYTEAFF

D: TRBD2
size: few
V: TRBV29-1
J: TRBJ2-2
DNA: TGCAGCGTTGGGTCGGGACTAGCGGATGAGAACACCGGGGAACTGTTTTTT
CDR3: CSVGSGLADENTGELFF

D: NA
size: many
V: TRBV7-9
J: TRBJ1-2
DNA: TGTGCCAGCAGACCCGGGCCAAACTATGGCTACACCTTC
CDR3: CASRPGPNYGYTF